This T cell receptor (beta chain) was recovered during a study of blood T cell repertoires in COVID-19. Study as a whole: The study drew acute and convalescent COVID-19 samples from the United States, Italy and Spain. T cells, B-cell-depleted T cells, or PBMCs supplied cDNA or gDNA.

In the original processing: The assay estimated nucleated cells by amplifying reference gene primers. Measured with immunoSEQ multiplex PCR; TCRdb has only the in-frame clones, and not every one. Clone size and V and J calls were adopted from that table, with D and trimming inferred from the DNA. The sample has tens of thousands of clones, approximately 90% seen once. Germline V lookup: CDR1 LNHDA, CDR2 SQIVND (reference sequence). The CDR3 totals 16 residues. The germline V and J ends were trimmed by 6 bases and 3 bases, with 18 bases remaining between them. This receptor was identified in an elderly woman with active COVID-19. Sequencing was done on a sample of peripheral blood. The rearrangement uses TRBV19 and TRBJ1-5; TRBD1 might be the D (5 bases). CDR3 region: CASRSTATDINQPQHF. In DNA, the CDR3 is TGTGCCAGTAGGAGTACCGCGACAGACATCAATCAGCCCCAGCATTTT.